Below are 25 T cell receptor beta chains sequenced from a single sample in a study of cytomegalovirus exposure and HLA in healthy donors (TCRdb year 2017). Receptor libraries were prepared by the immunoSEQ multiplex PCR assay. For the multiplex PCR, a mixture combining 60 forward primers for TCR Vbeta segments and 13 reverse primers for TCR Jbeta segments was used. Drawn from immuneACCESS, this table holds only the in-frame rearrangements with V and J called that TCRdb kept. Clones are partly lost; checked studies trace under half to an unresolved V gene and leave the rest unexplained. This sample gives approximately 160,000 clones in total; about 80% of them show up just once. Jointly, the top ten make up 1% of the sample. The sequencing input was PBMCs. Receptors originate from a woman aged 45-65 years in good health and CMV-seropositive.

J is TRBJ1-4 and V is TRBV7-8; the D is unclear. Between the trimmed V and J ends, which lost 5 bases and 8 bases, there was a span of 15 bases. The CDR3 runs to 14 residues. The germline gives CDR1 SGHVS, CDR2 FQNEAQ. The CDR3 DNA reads TGTGCCAGCAGCCCAAGTCGGTTCGAGGAAAAACTGTTTTTT. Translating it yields CASSPSRFEEKLFF.

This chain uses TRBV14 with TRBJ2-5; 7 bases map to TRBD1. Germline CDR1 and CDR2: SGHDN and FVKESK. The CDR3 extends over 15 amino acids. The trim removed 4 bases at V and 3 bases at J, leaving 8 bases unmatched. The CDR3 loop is CASSLLGQRKETQYF. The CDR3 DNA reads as TGTGCCAGCAGCCTACTGGGACAGCGAAAAGAGACCCAGTACTTC. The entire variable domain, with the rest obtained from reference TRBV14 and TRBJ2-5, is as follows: EAGVTQFPSHSVIEKGQTVTLRCDPISGHDNLYWYRRVMGKEIKFLLHFVKESKQDESGMPNNRFLAERTGGTYSTLKVQPAELEDSGVYFCASSLLGQRKETQYFGPGTRLLVL.

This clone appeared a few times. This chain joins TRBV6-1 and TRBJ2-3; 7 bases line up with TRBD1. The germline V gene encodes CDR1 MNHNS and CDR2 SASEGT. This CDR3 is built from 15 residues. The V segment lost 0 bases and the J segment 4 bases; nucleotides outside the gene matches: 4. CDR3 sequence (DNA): TGTGCCAGCAGTGAAGCGAAAGGGGGCCCAGATACGCAGTATTTT. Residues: CASSEAKGGPDTQYF.

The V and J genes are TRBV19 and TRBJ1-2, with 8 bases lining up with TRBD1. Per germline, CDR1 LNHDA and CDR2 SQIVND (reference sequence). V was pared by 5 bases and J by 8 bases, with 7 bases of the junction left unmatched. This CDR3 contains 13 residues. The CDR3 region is CASSEDRVDGYTF. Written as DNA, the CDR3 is TGTGCCAGTAGTGAGGACAGGGTTGACGGCTACACCTTC.

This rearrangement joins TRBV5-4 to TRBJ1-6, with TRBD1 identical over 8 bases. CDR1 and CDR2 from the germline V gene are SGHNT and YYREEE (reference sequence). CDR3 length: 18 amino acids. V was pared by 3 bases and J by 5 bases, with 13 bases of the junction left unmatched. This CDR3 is CASSSLKSGGADNSPLHF. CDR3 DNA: TGTGCCAGCAGCTCTCTGAAATCAGGGGGCGCCGATAATTCACCCCTCCACTTT. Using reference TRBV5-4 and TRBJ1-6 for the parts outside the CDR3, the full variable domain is ETGVTQSPTHLIKTRGQQVTLRCSSQSGHNTVSWYQQALGQGPQFIFQYYREEENGRGNFPPRFSGLQFPNYSSELNVNALELDDSALYLCASSSLKSGGADNSPLHFGNGTRLTVT.

For the CDR3, the DNA is TGTGCCACCGGGACAGGGGGAAGCACTGGGGCCAACGTCCTGACTTTC. Its protein is CATGTGGSTGANVLTF. The chain is built from TRBV25-1 and TRBJ2-6; the match to TRBD1 covers 11 bases. The J segment lost 2 bases and the V segment lost 10 bases, leaving 7 bases of the junction unmatched. The CDR3 length is 16 residues. In germline, CDR1 is MGHDK, CDR2 SYGVNS.

CDR3 nucleotide sequence: TGTGCCAGTAAGACGGGTAGCACAGATACGCAGTATTTT. It translates to CASKTGSTDTQYF. This chain joins TRBV19 and TRBJ2-3, with unresolved D. CDR3 size: 13 residues. Germline V gives CDR1 LNHDA, CDR2 SQIVND (reference sequence). V lost 7 bases to trimming and J lost 0 bases, with 8 bases between them.

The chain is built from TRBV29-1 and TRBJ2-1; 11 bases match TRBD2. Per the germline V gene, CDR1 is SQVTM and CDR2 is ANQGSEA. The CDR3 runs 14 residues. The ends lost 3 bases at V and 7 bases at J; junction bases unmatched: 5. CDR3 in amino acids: CSVDSGRDYNEQFF. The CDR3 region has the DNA TGCAGCGTTGATAGCGGGAGGGACTATAATGAGCAGTTCTTC.

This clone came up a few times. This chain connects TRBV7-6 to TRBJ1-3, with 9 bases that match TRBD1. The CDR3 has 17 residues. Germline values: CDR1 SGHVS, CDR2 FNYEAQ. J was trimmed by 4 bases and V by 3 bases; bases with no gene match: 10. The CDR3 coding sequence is TGTGCCAGCAGCTTCCCGCATACAGGGGGCAAGGGAAACACCATATATTTT. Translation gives CASSFPHTGGKGNTIYF.

The CDR3 region is CAISYDSTSYGYTF. The CDR3 nucleotides are TGTGCCATCAGCTATGACAGCACCAGCTATGGCTACACCTTC. The chain employs TRBV10-3 and TRBJ1-2; a weak D match, TRBD1 (5 bases). Trimming pared 6 bases from V and 4 bases from J, leaving 15 bases between. The germline CDR1 and CDR2 sequences are ENHRY and SYGVKD. This CDR3 region has 14 residues.

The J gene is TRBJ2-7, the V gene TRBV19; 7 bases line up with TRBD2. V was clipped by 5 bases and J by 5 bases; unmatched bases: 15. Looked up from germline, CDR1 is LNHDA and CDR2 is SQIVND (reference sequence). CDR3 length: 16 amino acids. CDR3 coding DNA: TGTGCCAGTAGTTCTACCGCCGTCGGGACTATCGACGAGCAGTACTTC. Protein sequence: CASSSTAVGTIDEQYF.

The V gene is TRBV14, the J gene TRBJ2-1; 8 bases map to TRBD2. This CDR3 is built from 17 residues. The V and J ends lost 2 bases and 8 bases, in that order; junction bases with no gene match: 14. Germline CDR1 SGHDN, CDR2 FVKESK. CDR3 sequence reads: CASSQKYWAGGLDEQFF. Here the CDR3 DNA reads TGTGCCAGCAGCCAAAAGTACTGGGCGGGGGGCCTCGATGAGCAGTTCTTC. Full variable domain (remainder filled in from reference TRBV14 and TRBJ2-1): EAGVTQFPSHSVIEKGQTVTLRCDPISGHDNLYWYRRVMGKEIKFLLHFVKESKQDESGMPNNRFLAERTGGTYSTLKVQPAELEDSGVYFCASSQKYWAGGLDEQFFGPGTRLTVL.

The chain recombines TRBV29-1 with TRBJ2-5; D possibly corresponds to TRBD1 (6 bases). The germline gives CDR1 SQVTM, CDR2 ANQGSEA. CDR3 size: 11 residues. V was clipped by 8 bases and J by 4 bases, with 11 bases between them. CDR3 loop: CSTGFGETQYF. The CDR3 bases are TGCAGCACAGGGTTTGGAGAGACCCAGTACTTC.

The CDR3 reads CASSLGFYEQYF. As DNA, the CDR3 is TGTGCCAGCAGCTTAGGATTTTACGAGCAGTACTTC. This chain links TRBV11-1 with TRBJ2-5; D gene ambiguous. Near its end, the DNA agrees better with TRBJ2-7, so the J call may be wrong. The CDR3 is 12 amino acids. Germline CDR1 and CDR2: SGHAT and FQDESV (reference sequence).

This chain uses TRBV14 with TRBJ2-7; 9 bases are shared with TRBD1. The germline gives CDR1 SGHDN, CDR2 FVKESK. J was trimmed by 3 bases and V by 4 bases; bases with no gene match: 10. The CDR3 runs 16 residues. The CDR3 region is CASSRNRDRAFYEQYF. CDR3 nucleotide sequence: TGTGCCAGCAGCCGTAACCGGGACAGGGCTTTCTACGAGCAGTACTTC.

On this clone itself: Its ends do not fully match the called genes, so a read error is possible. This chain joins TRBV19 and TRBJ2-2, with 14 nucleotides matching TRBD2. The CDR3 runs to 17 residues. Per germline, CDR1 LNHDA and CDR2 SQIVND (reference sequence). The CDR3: CASSIGTSGRLSGKLFF. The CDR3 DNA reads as TGTGCCAGTAGTATAGGGACTAGCGGGAGGCTTTCCGGGAAGCTGTTTTTT.

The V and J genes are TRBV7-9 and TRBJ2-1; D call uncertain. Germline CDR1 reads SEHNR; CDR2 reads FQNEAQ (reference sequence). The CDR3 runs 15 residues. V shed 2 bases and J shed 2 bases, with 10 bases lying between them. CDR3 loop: CASSLKISPYNEQFF. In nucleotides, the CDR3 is TGTGCCAGCAGCTTAAAAATAAGCCCCTACAATGAGCAGTTCTTC. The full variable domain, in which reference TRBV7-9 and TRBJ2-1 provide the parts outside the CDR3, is DTGVSQNPRHKITKRGQNVTFRCDPISEHNRLYWYRQTLGQGPEFLTYFQNEAQLEKSRLLSDRFSAERPKGSFSTLEIQRTEQGDSAMYLCASSLKISPYNEQFFGPGTRLTVL.

CDR3 loop: CASSQGLHSSTDTQYF. DNA of the CDR3: TGTGCCAGCAGCCAAGGACTTCATTCTAGCACAGATACGCAGTATTTT. The chain joins TRBV14 to TRBJ2-3; D unresolved. Germline lookup yields CDR1 SGHDN and CDR2 FVKESK. V was clipped by 1 base and J by 0 bases, with 11 bases between them. The CDR3 sequence is 16 residues long.

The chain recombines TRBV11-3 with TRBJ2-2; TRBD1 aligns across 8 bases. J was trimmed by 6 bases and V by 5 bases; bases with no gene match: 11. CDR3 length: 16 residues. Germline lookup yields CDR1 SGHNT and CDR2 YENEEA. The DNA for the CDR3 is TGTGCCAGCAGCCCAAGGACAGGGAAGGGCGCCGGGGAGCTGTTTTTT. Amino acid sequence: CASSPRTGKGAGELFF.

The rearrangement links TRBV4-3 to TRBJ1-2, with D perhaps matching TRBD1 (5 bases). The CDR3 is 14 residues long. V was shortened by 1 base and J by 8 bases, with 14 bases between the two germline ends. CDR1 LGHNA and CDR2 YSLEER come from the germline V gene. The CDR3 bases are TGCGCCAGCAGCCAAGTCGCGGGAGGGGACGGCTACACCTTC. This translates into CASSQVAGGDGYTF.

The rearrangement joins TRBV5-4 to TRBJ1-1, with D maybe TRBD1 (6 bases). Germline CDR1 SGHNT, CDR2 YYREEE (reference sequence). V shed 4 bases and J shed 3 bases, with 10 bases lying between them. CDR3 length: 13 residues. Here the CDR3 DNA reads TGTGCCAGCAGCCCTAACAGGGACACTGAAGCTTTCTTT. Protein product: CASSPNRDTEAFF.

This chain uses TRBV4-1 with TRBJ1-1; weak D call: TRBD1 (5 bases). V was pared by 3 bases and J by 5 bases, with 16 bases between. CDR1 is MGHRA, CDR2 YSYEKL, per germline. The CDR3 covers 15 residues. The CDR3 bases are TGCGCCAGCAGCCATCCTGGGGGGTTTGGGACTGAAGCTTTCTTT. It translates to CASSHPGGFGTEAFF.

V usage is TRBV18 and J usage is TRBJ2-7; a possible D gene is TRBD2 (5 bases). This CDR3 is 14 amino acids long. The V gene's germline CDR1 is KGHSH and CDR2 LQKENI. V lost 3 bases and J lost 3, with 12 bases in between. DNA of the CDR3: TGTGCCAGCTCACCTGGACTCAATCTCTACGAGCAGTACTTC. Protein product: CASSPGLNLYEQYF.

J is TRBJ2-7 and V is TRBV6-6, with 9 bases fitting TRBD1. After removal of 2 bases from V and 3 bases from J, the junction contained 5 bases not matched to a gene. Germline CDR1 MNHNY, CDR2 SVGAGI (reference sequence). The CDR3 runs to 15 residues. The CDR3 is CASSYSGTGNYEQYF. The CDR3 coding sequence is TGTGCCAGCAGTTACAGCGGGACAGGGAACTACGAGCAGTACTTC.

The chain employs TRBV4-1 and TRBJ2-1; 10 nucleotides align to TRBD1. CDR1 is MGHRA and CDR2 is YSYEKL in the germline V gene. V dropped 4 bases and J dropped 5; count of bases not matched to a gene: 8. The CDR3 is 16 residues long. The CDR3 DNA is TGCGCCAGCAGCCTACCTTCGGACAGGGGGAACAATGAGCAGTTCTTC. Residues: CASSLPSDRGNNEQFF.